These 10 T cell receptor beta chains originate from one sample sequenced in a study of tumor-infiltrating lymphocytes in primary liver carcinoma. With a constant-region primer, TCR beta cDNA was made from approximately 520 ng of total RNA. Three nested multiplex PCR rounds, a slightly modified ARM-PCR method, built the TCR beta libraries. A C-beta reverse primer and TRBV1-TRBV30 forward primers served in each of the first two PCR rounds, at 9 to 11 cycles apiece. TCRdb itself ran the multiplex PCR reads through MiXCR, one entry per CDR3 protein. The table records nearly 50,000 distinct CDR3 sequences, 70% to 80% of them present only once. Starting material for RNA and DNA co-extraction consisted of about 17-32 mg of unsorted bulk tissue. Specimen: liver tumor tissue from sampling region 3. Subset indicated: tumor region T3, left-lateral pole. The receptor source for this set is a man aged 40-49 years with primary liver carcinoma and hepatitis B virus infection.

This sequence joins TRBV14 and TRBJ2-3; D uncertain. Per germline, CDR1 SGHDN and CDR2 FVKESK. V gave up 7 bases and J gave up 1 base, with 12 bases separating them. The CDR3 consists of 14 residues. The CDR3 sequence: CASNLLAGTDTQYF. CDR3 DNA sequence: TGTGCCAGCAACCTTTTGGCTGGCACAGATACGCAGTATTTT.

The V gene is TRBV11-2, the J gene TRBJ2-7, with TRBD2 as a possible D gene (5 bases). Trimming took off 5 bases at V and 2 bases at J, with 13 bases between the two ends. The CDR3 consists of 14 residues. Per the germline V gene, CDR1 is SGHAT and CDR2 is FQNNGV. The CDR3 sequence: CASSPSSSTYEQYF. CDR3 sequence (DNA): TGTGCCAGCAGCCCTTCGTCTAGCACCTACGAGCAGTACTTC. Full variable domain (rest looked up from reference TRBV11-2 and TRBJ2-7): EAGVAQSPRYKIIEKRQSVAFWCNPISGHATLYWYQQILGQGPKLLIQFQNNGVVDDSQLPKDRFSAERLKGVDSTLKIQPAKLEDSAVYLCASSPSSSTYEQYFGPGTRLTVT.

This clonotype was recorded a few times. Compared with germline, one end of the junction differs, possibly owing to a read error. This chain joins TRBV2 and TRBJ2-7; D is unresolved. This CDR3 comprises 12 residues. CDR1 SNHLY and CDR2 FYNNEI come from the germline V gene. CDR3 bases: TGCGCCAGCAGTGAGATGGATTACGAGCGGTACTTC. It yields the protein CASSEMDYERYF.

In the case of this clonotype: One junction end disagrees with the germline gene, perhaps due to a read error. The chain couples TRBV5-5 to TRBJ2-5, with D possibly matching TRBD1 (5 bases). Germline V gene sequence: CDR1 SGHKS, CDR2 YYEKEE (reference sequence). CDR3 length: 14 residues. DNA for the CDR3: TGTGCCAGCAGCCCCCGACAGTTCCAAGTGACCGAGTACTTC. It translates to CASSPRQFQVTEYF.

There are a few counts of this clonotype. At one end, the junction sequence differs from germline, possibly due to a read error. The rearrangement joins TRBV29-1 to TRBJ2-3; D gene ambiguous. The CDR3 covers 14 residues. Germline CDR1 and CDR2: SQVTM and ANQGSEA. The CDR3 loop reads CSVESNSGTDTQYF. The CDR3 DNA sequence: TGCAGTGTTGAATCTAATTCCGGCACAGATACGCAGTATTTT.

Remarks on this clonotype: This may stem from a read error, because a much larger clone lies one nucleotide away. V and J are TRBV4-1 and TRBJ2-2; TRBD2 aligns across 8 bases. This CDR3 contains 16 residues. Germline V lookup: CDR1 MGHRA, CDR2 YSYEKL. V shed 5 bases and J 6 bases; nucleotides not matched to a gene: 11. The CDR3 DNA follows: TGCGCCAGCAGCACCCGACAAGCGGGAGATTCCGGGGAGCTGTTTTTT. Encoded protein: CASSTRQAGDSGELFF.

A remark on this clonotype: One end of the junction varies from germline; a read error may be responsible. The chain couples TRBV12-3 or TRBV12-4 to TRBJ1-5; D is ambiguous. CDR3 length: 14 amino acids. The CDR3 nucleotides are TGTGCCAGCAGCCCCTTCCGTATTGATCAGCCCCTGCATTTC. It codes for CASSPFRIDQPLHF.

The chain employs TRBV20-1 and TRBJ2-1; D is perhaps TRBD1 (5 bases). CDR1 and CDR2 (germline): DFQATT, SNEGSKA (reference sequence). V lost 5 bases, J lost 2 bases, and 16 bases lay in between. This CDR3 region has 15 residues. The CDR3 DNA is TGCAGTGCTTTCCCTAAGATGGGGCCCTACAATGAGCAGTTCTTC. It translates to CSAFPKMGPYNEQFF.

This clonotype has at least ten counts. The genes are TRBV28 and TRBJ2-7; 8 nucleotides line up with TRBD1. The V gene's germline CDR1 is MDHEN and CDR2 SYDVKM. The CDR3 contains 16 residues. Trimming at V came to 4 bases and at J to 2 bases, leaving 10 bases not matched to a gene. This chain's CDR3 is CASSSPLDRGTYEQYF. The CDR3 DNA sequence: TGTGCCAGCAGTTCCCCTCTCGACAGGGGTACCTACGAGCAGTACTTC.

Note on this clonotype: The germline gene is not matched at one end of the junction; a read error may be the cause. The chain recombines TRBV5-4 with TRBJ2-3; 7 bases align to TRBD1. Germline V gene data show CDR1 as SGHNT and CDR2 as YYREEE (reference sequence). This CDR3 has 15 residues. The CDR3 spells CASNIGGGSPNTLYF. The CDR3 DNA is TGTGCCAGCAACATAGGGGGCGGCTCACCGAATACGCTGTATTTT.